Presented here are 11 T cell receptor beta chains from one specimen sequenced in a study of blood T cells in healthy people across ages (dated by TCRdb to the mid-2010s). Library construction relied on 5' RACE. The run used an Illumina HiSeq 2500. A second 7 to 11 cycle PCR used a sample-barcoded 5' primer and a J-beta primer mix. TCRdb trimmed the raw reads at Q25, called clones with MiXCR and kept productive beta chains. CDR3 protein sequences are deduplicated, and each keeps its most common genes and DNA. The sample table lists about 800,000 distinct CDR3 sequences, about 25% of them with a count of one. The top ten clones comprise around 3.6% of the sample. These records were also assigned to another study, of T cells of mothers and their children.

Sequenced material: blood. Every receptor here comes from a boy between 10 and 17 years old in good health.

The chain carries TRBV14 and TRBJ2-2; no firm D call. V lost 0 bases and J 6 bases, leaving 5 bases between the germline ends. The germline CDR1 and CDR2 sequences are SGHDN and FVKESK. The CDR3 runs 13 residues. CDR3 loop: CASSQELAGELFF. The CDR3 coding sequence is TGTGCCAGCAGCCAAGAACTCGCCGGGGAGCTGTTTTTT. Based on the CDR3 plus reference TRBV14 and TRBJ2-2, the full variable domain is EAGVTQFPSHSVIEKGQTVTLRCDPISGHDNLYWYRRVMGKEIKFLLHFVKESKQDESGMPNNRFLAERTGGTYSTLKVQPAELEDSGVYFCASSQELAGELFFGEGSRLTVL.

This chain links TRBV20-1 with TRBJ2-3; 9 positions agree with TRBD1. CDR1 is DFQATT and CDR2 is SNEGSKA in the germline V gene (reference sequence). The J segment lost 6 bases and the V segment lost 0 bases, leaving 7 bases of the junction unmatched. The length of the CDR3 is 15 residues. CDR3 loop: CSARDSHRGRDTQYF. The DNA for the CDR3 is TGCAGTGCTAGAGATTCTCACAGGGGGCGGGATACGCAGTATTTT.

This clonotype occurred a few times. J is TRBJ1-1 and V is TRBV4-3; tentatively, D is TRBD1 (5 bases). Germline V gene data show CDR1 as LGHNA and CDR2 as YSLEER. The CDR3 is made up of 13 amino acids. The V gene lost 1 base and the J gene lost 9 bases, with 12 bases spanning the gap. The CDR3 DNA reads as TGCGCCAGCAGCCAAGGAACAGGCCTGCAAGCTTTCTTT. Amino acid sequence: CASSQGTGLQAFF.

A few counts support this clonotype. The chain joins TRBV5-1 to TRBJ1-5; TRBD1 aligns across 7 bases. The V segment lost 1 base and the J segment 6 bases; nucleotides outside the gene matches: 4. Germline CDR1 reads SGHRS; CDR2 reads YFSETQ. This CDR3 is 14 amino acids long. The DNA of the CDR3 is TGCGCCAGCAGCTTGAGAGGGGGCTTTCAGCCCCAGCATTTT. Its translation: CASSLRGGFQPQHF.

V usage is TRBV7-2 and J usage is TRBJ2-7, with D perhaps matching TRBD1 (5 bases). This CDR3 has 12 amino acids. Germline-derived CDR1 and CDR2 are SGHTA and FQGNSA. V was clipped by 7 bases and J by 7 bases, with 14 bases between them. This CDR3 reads CASTPLRQEQYF. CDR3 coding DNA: TGTGCCAGCACCCCCCTAAGACAGGAGCAGTACTTC.

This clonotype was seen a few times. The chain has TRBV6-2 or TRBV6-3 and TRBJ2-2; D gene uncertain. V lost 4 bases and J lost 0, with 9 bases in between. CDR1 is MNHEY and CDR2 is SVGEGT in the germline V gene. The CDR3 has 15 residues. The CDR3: CASSSWTANTGELFF. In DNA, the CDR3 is TGTGCCAGCAGTTCCTGGACCGCGAACACCGGGGAGCTGTTTTTT.

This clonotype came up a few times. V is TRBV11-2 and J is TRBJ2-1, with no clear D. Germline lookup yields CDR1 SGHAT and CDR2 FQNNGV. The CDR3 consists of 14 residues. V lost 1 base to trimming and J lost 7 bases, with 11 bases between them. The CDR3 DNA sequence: TGTGCCAGCAGCTTAGTGATCCTTGGTAATGAGCAGTTCTTC. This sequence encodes CASSLVILGNEQFF.

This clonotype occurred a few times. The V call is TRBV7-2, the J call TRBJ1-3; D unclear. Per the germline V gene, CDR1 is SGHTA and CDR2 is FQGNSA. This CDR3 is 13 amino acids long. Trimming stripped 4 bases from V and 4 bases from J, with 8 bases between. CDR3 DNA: TGTGCCAGCAGCTCAGAGAGGGGAAACACCATATATTTT. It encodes CASSSERGNTIYF.

For the CDR3, the DNA is TGTGCCAGTAGTATCGGCGGTATCGACGAGCAGTACTTC. It yields the protein CASSIGGIDEQYF. The genes are TRBV19 and TRBJ2-7, with D uncertain. CDR1 is LNHDA and CDR2 is SQIVND in the germline V gene (reference sequence). The CDR3 consists of 13 residues. V lost 3 bases and J 5 bases, leaving 11 bases between the germline ends.

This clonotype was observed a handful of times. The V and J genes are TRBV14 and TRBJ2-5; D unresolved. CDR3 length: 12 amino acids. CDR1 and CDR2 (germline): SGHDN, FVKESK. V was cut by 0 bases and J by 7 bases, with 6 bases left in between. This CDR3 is CASSQDFGTQYF. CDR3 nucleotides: TGTGCCAGCAGCCAAGATTTCGGGACCCAGTACTTC. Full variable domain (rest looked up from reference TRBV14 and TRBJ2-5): EAGVTQFPSHSVIEKGQTVTLRCDPISGHDNLYWYRRVMGKEIKFLLHFVKESKQDESGMPNNRFLAERTGGTYSTLKVQPAELEDSGVYFCASSQDFGTQYFGPGTRLLVL.

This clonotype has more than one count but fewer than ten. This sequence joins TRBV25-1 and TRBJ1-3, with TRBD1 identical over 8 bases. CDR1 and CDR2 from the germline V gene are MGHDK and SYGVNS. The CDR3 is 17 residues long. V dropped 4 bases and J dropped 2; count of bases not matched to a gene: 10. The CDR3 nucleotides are TGTGCCAGCAGTGCGGGAACAGGGGGATATACTGGAAACACCATATATTTT. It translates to CASSAGTGGYTGNTIYF.